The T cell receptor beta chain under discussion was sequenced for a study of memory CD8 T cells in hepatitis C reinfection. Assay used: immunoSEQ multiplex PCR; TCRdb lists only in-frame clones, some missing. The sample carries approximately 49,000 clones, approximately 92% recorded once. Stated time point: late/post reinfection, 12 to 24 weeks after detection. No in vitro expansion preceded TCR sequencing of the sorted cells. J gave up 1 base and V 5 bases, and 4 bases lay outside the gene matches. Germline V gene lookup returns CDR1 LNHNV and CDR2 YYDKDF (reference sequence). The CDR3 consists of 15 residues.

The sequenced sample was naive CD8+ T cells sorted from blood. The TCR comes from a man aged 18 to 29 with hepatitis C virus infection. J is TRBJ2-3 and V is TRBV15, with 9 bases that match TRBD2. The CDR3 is CATSSRLAGTDTQYF. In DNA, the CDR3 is TGTGCCACCAGCTCCAGACTAGCGGGCACAGATACGCAGTATTTT.